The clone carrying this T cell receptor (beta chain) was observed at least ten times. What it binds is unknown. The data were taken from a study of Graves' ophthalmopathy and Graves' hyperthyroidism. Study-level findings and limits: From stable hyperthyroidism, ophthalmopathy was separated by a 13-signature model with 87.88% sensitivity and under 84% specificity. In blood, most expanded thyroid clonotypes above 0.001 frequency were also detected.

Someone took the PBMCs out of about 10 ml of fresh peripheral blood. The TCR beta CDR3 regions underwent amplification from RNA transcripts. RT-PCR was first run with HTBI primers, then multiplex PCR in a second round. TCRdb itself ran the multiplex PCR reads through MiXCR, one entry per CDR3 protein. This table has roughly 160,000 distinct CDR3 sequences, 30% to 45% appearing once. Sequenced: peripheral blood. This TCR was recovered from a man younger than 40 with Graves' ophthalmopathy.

The CDR3: CASSESGGAFLGANVLTF. CDR3 DNA: TGTGCCAGCAGTGAGTCGGGAGGAGCCTTCCTTGGGGCCAACGTCCTGACTTTC. This rearrangement joins TRBV6-4 to TRBJ2-6; 7 nucleotides line up with TRBD2. The CDR3 consists of 18 residues. The V gene's germline CDR1 is MRHNA and CDR2 SNTAGT. V was pared by 3 bases and J by 3 bases, with 11 bases of the junction left unmatched.